Below, 30 T cell receptor beta chains from the same sample are listed, as sequenced in a study. One entry per CDR3 protein, called by TCRdb with MiXCR from the 5' RACE reads. The top ten clones hold roughly 3.3% of a sample with approximately 60,000 distinct CDR3 sequences, 25% to 35% of them seen once. Input material: tumor-infiltrating memory CD4+ T cells sorted from the breast tumor. Subset denoted: memory CD4+ T cells, CD4+CD45RO+CD25-. These receptors originate from a female donor with breast cancer.

The chain uses TRBV6-5 and TRBJ1-4, with D perhaps TRBD1 (6 bases). Germline CDR1 is MNHEY and CDR2 is SVGAGI. With 6 bases removed from V and 6 bases from J, the gap between germline ends came to 14 bases. This CDR3 is built from 14 residues. The CDR3 loop is CASSRLGADEKLFF. CDR3 DNA: TGTGCCAGCAGCCGCTTGGGGGCCGATGAAAAACTGTTTTTT.

This clonotype has more than one count but fewer than ten. V and J are TRBV5-1 and TRBJ2-3; 10 bases are shared with TRBD1. This CDR3 has 16 residues. In germline, CDR1 is SGHRS, CDR2 YFSETQ. V lost 5 bases, J lost 5 bases, and 11 bases stayed unmatched. The CDR3 loop reads CASRPTGTGALDTQYF. The CDR3 DNA follows: TGCGCCAGCAGGCCGACCGGGACAGGGGCCCTAGATACGCAGTATTTT.

This clonotype was picked up many times. V usage is TRBV29-1 and J usage is TRBJ2-5; tentatively, D is TRBD1 (5 bases). Germline-derived CDR1 and CDR2 are SQVTM and ANQGSEA. Trimming pared 6 bases from V and 5 bases from J, leaving 10 bases between. The CDR3 extends over 11 amino acids. The CDR3 spells CSVDSSETQYF. In nucleotides, the CDR3 is TGCAGCGTCGACAGTAGTGAGACCCAGTACTTC.

The rearrangement joins TRBV7-2 to TRBJ1-6, with 9 positions matching TRBD1. From germline, CDR1 is SGHTA and CDR2 FQGNSA. The length of the CDR3 is 15 residues. Unmatched junction bases numbered 7, after V lost 5 bases and J lost 8 bases. The DNA of the CDR3 is TGTGCCAGCAGCCCTCCGGGACAGGGACATTCACCCCTCCACTTT. This codes for CASSPPGQGHSPLHF.

As concerns this clonotype: Germline is not matched at one junction end, which may reflect a read error. This chain links TRBV29-1 with TRBJ2-1, with D unresolved. Germline CDR1 and CDR2: SQVTM and ANQGSEA. The CDR3 sequence is 11 residues long. CDR3: CSVYRQDEQFF. The CDR3 DNA follows: TGCAGCGTATATCGCCAGGATGAGCAGTTCTTT.

Judged by abundance, this clonotype is medium-sized (0.01 to 0.1%). V usage is TRBV20-1 and J usage is TRBJ2-1, with 8 positions matching TRBD1. The CDR3 spans 15 residues. The junction had 13 bases not matched to a gene; V was cut back by 5 bases and J by 7 bases. Germline V gene data show CDR1 as DFQATT and CDR2 as SNEGSKA (reference sequence). CDR3 amino acids: CSARPPQGARNEQFF. The CDR3 nucleotides are TGCAGTGCTCGGCCCCCCCAGGGGGCTCGGAATGAGCAGTTCTTC.

This clonotype has a handful of counts. The CDR3 is CASSPREGEKLFF. The DNA for the CDR3 is TGTGCCAGCAGTCCCCGCGAAGGTGAAAAACTGTTTTTT. The rearrangement links TRBV27 to TRBJ1-4; no clear D gene. Germline-derived CDR1 and CDR2 are MNHEY and SMNVEV (reference sequence). Trimming removed 5 bases at V and 7 bases at J, with 11 bases between. CDR3 length: 13 residues.

The J gene is TRBJ1-4, the V gene TRBV29-1, with no clear D. Germline CDR1 is SQVTM and CDR2 is ANQGSEA. The CDR3 sequence is 14 residues long. V shed 6 bases and J shed 4 bases, with 15 bases lying between them. Written as DNA, the CDR3 is TGCAGCGTCCAAGTGCACCAACGTAATGAAAAACTGTTTTTT. Protein sequence: CSVQVHQRNEKLFF.

This chain connects TRBV4-2 to TRBJ2-2; tentative D call: TRBD2 (5 bases). The CDR3 has 17 amino acids. V lost 0 bases and J 8 bases, leaving 19 bases between the germline ends. Germline V lookup: CDR1 LGHNA, CDR2 YNFKEQ. The CDR3 bases are TGTGCCAGCAGCCAAGAGCGTGGGAGTGAATATGTAGGGGAGCTGTTTTTT. Translated: CASSQERGSEYVGELFF.

This clonotype was observed a few times. The rearrangement links TRBV13 to TRBJ1-2; a weak D match, TRBD1 (6 bases). V was clipped by 7 bases and J by 4 bases, with 13 bases between them. This CDR3 has 13 amino acids. Germline V lookup: CDR1 PRHDT, CDR2 FYEKMQ (reference sequence). The CDR3 nucleotides are TGTGCCAGCAAGAGGGCAGGGGTCTATGGCTACACCTTC. Amino acid sequence: CASKRAGVYGYTF.

This chain uses TRBV20-1 with TRBJ1-2; D call uncertain. Per germline, CDR1 DFQATT and CDR2 SNEGSKA (reference sequence). V lost 6 bases and J lost 6, with 14 bases in between. The CDR3 is made up of 12 amino acids. This CDR3 reads CSARGSGHGYTF. CDR3 bases: TGCAGTGCCCGAGGGTCTGGCCATGGCTACACCTTC.

J is TRBJ2-7 and V is TRBV20-1; weak D call: TRBD1 (5 bases). The CDR3 runs 13 residues. With 3 bases removed from V and 6 bases from J, the gap between germline ends came to 15 bases. The germline gives CDR1 DFQATT, CDR2 SNEGSKA (reference sequence). CDR3 loop: CSASPPGKGEQYF. DNA for the CDR3: TGCAGTGCTAGTCCGCCAGGGAAAGGCGAGCAGTACTTC.

The genes are TRBV6-6 and TRBJ1-3; unclear D gene. The germline CDR1 and CDR2 sequences are MNHNY and SVGAGI (reference sequence). The CDR3 totals 15 residues. V lost 5 bases and J 6 bases, leaving 17 bases between the germline ends. The CDR3 DNA reads TGTGCCAGCAGTCACTGGATCGACCGGCCAAACACCATATATTTT. Its protein is CASSHWIDRPNTIYF.

This clonotype came up many times. V and J are TRBV7-9 and TRBJ1-4, with 7 bases lining up with TRBD1. V was pared by 0 bases and J by 10 bases, with 14 bases of the junction left unmatched. Germline V gene lookup returns CDR1 SEHNR and CDR2 FQNEAQ (reference sequence). This CDR3 has 17 residues. Written as DNA, the CDR3 is TGTGCCAGCAGCTTAGCAGGGGGCGCAGGAGGGTCCAGAAAACTGTTTTTT. Residues: CASSLAGGAGGSRKLFF.

The table lists this clonotype with a few counts. The rearrangement links TRBV14 to TRBJ2-2; D gene unclear. V was pared by 1 base and J by 6 bases, with 6 bases between. Germline CDR1 SGHDN, CDR2 FVKESK. The CDR3 is 13 amino acids. This CDR3 reads CASSQGFPGELFF. DNA of the CDR3: TGTGCCAGCAGCCAAGGGTTCCCCGGGGAGCTGTTTTTT.

This clonotype was seen a handful of times. The chain is built from TRBV5-1 and TRBJ1-5; no firm D call. The length of the CDR3 is 13 residues. Per germline, CDR1 SGHRS and CDR2 YFSETQ. V lost 0 bases and J lost 9, with 10 bases in between. The CDR3 region has the DNA TGCGCCAGCAGCTTGGCCGGCAGTTGGCCCCAGCATTTT. Amino acid sequence: CASSLAGSWPQHF.

This clonotype has only a few counts. The chain employs TRBV7-9 and TRBJ2-5; a possible D gene is TRBD1 (6 bases). The germline V gene has CDR1 SEHNR and CDR2 FQNEAQ (reference sequence). V lost 3 bases, J lost 5 bases, and 16 bases lay in between. The CDR3 contains 15 residues. The CDR3 nucleotides are TGTGCCAGCAGCTTCGTACAGGGAGTGACGGAGACCCAGTACTTC. Translated, it gives CASSFVQGVTETQYF. Full variable domain (remainder filled in from reference TRBV7-9 and TRBJ2-5): DTGVSQNPRHKITKRGQNVTFRCDPISEHNRLYWYRQTLGQGPEFLTYFQNEAQLEKSRLLSDRFSAERPKGSFSTLEIQRTEQGDSAMYLCASSFVQGVTETQYFGPGTRLLVL.

This clonotype was detected many times. V is TRBV6-6 and J is TRBJ2-3; no clear D. In germline, CDR1 is MNHNY, CDR2 SVGAGI (reference sequence). V was clipped by 5 bases and J by 2 bases, with 2 bases between them. This CDR3 region has 11 residues. For the CDR3, the DNA is TGTGCCAGCAGTCACACAGATACGCAGTATTTT. Protein product: CASSHTDTQYF.

The rearrangement joins TRBV6-5 to TRBJ1-6; 8 bases match TRBD1. This CDR3 contains 13 residues. Losses at the gene ends were 7 bases for V and 7 bases for J; bases not matched to a gene: 3. Germline CDR1 reads MNHEY; CDR2 reads SVGAGI. The CDR3 loop is CASTDRGNSPLHF. In DNA form, the CDR3 reads TGTGCCAGCACCGACAGGGGAAATTCACCCCTCCACTTT.

This clonotype turned up a few times. V and J are TRBV4-1 and TRBJ2-3; 9 bases map to TRBD2. V dropped 3 bases and J dropped 6; count of bases not matched to a gene: 10. This CDR3 region has 16 residues. The V gene's germline CDR1 is MGHRA and CDR2 YSYEKL. The chain's CDR3 is CASSQGGLARRDTQYF. In DNA, the CDR3 is TGCGCCAGCAGCCAGGGGGGACTAGCAAGACGGGATACGCAGTATTTT.

The chain carries TRBV3-1 and TRBJ2-7; perhaps TRBD1 as D (6 bases). This CDR3 has 13 amino acids. The germline CDR1 and CDR2 sequences are LGHDT and YNNKEL (reference sequence). Trimming took off 5 bases at V and 5 bases at J, with 13 bases between the two ends. The CDR3 DNA is TGTGCCAGCAGCGAAAGGACAGCGGACGAGCAGTACTTC. As protein: CASSERTADEQYF.

This clonotype was picked up a small number of times. This chain links TRBV15 with TRBJ2-1, with 7 nucleotides matching TRBD2. Germline CDR1 LNHNV, CDR2 YYDKDF (reference sequence). The J segment lost 9 bases and the V segment lost 2 bases, leaving 7 bases of the junction unmatched. The CDR3 contains 14 residues. Written as DNA, the CDR3 is TGTGCCACCAGCAGACCGACTAGCCTCGGTGAGCAGTTCTTC. It encodes CATSRPTSLGEQFF.

About this clonotype: Possible read error: a much larger clone is one base away. The V and J genes are TRBV6-1 and TRBJ1-4; a weak D match, TRBD1 (5 bases). The length of the CDR3 is 16 residues. Trimming shortened V by 4 bases and J by 7 bases, and 19 bases separated the two germline ends. Germline V CDR1 and CDR2: MNHNS, SASEGT. The CDR3 DNA sequence: TGTGCCAGCAGTGGCCTGACAGTAGCTTCTATTGAAAAACTGTTTTTT. Encoded protein: CASSGLTVASIEKLFF.

This clonotype was detected many times. The V gene is TRBV6-5, the J gene TRBJ1-2; 7 nucleotides align to TRBD1. The CDR3 is 12 residues long. Germline CDR1 is MNHEY and CDR2 is SVGAGI. V lost 6 bases to trimming and J lost 6 bases; unmatched junction nucleotides: 4. This chain's CDR3 is CASSQTGDGYTF. In nucleotides, the CDR3 is TGTGCCAGCAGCCAAACAGGGGATGGCTACACCTTC.

This clonotype was detected only a few times. V is TRBV6-5 and J is TRBJ2-2; 7 bases map to TRBD2. Germline CDR1 and CDR2: MNHEY and SVGAGI. The length of the CDR3 is 13 residues. CDR3 protein: CAGREGRGGELFF. CDR3 coding DNA: TGTGCGGGGAGGGAGGGCCGCGGCGGGGAGCTGTTTTTT.

This clonotype was found a few times. The genes are TRBV7-2 and TRBJ2-1, with 9 bases that match TRBD1. Germline trimming cut 5 bases from V and 16 bases from J; bases unmatched to any gene: 9. From germline, CDR1 is SGHTA and CDR2 FQGNSA. The CDR3 totals 12 residues. The CDR3 nucleotides read TGTGCCAGCAGCCTCCGGACAGGGGTCGGTTTCTTC. Its translation is CASSLRTGVGFF.

This clonotype was seen only a few times. The chain joins TRBV5-1 to TRBJ2-3; 9 nucleotides agree with TRBD2. In germline, CDR1 is SGHRS, CDR2 YFSETQ. V lost 3 bases and J lost 0; bases outside the gene matches: 5. The length of the CDR3 is 16 residues. CDR3 loop: CASSWQTSGSTDTQYF. The CDR3, as DNA: TGCGCCAGCAGCTGGCAGACTAGCGGAAGCACAGATACGCAGTATTTT.

The table lists this clonotype with a few counts. V gene TRBV6-5 combines with J gene TRBJ1-2; TRBD1 is a possible D gene (5 bases). The V gene's germline CDR1 is MNHEY and CDR2 SVGAGI. V gave up 5 bases and J gave up 10 bases, with 11 bases separating them. This CDR3 is built from 11 residues. As DNA, the CDR3 is TGTGCCAGCAGTCCGGGGGGTACCTACACCTTC. This encodes CASSPGGTYTF.

This clonotype has more than one count but fewer than ten. One end of the junction varies from germline; a read error may be responsible. The chain employs TRBV12-3 or TRBV12-4 and TRBJ2-1; 7 bases are shared with TRBD2. This CDR3 has 16 residues. The CDR3 sequence: CASSIALSGTYNEQFF. The CDR3 DNA sequence: TGTGCCAGCAGTATAGCCCTGAGCGGGACCTACAATGAGCAGTTCTTC.

The chain joins TRBV6-5 to TRBJ1-2; 7 nucleotides line up with TRBD1. CDR3 size: 15 residues. Germline loops: CDR1 MNHEY, CDR2 SVGAGI. V lost 4 bases and J lost 1; bases outside the gene matches: 6. The CDR3 spells CASSLGTAINYGYTF. The CDR3 bases are TGTGCCAGCAGTTTGGGGACAGCTATTAACTATGGCTACACCTTC.